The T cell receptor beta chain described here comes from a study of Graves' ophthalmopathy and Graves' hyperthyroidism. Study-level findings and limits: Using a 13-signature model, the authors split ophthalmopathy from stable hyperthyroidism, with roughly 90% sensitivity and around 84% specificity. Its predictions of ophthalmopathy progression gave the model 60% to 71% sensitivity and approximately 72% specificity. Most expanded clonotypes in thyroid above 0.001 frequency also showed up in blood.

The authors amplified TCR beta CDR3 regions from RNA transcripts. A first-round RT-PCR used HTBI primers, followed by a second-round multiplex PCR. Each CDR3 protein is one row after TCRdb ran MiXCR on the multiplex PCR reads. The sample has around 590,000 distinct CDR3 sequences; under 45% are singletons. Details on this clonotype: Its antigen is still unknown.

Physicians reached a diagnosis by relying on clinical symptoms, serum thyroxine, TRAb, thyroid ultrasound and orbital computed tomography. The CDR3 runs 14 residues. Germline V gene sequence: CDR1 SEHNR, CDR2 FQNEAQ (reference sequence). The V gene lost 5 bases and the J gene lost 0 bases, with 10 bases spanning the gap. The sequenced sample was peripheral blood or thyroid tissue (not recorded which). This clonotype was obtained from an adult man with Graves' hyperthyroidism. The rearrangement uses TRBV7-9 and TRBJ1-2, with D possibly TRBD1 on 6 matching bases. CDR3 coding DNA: TGTGCCAGCAGCACAGGGTTAGCTAACTATGGCTACACCTTC. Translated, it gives CASSTGLANYGYTF. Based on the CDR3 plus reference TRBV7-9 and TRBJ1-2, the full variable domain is DTGVSQNPRHKITKRGQNVTFRCDPISEHNRLYWYRQTLGQGPEFLTYFQNEAQLEKSRLLSDRFSAERPKGSFSTLEIQRTEQGDSAMYLCASSTGLANYGYTFGSGTRLTVV.